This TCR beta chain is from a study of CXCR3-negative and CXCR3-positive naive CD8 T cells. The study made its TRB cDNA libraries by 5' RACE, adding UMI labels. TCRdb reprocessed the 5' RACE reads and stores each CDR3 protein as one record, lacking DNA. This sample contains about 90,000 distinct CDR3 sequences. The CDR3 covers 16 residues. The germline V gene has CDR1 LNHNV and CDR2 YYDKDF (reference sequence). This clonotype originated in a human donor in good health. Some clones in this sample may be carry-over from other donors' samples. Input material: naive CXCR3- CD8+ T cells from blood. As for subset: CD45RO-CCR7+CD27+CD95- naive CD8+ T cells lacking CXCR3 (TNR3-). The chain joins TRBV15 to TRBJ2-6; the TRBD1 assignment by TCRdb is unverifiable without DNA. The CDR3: CATSRTGLSGANVLTF.